This note documents a single T cell receptor beta chain sequence. As originally analysed: Reference gene primers were amplified, and this amplification served to estimate nucleated cell counts. Clones were sequenced by immunoSEQ multiplex PCR, and TCRdb holds only the in-frame ones, with some missing. The V and J calls and the clone size are those of that table, but D and trimming were determined from the DNA. The sample shows hundreds of thousands of clones, around nine tenths of them seen only once. CDR1 and CDR2 (germline): LNHNV, YYDKDF (reference sequence). V shed 3 bases and J shed 7 bases, with 12 bases lying between them. The CDR3 extends over 13 amino acids. This sample is part of a study of blood T cell repertoires in COVID-19.

The chain is built from TRBV15 and TRBJ1-2; maybe TRBD1 (5 bases). The sample taken for sequencing was peripheral blood. This receptor was obtained from a woman aged 60-70 years with COVID-19, enrolled during active disease. The CDR3 coding sequence is TGTGCCACCAGCAGTCAGGACAATCGTGGCTACACCTTC. Its translation is CATSSQDNRGYTF. Complete variable domain (other parts from reference TRBV15 and TRBJ1-2): DAMVIQNPRYQVTQFGKPVTLSCSQTLNHNVMYWYQQKSSQAPKLLFHYYDKDFNNEADTPDNFQSRRPNTSFCFLDIRSPGLGDTAMYLCATSSQDNRGYTFGSGTRLTVV.